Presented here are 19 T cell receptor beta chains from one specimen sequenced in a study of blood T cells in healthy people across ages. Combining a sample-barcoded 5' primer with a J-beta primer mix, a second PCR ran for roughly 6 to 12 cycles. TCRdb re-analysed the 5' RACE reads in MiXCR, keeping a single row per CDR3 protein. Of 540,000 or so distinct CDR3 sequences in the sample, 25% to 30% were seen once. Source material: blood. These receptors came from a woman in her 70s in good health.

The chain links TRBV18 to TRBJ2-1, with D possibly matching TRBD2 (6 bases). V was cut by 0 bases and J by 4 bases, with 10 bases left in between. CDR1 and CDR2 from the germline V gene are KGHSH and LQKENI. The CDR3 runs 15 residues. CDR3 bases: TGTGCCAGCTCACCACCTCGGGGGAAATACAATGAGCAGTTCTTC. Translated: CASSPPRGKYNEQFF.

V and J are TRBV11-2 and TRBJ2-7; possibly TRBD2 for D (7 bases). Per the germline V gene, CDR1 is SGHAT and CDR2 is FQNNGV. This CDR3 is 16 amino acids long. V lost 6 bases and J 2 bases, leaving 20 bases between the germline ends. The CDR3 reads CASSAGAQFGAYEQYF. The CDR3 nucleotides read TGTGCCAGCAGTGCGGGGGCCCAATTTGGAGCCTACGAGCAGTACTTC.

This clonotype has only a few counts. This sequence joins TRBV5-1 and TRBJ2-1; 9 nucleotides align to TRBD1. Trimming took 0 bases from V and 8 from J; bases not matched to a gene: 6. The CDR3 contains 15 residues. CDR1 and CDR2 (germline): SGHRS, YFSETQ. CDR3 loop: CASSLDRGREDEQFF. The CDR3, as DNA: TGCGCCAGCAGCTTGGACAGGGGGCGCGAGGATGAGCAGTTCTTC.

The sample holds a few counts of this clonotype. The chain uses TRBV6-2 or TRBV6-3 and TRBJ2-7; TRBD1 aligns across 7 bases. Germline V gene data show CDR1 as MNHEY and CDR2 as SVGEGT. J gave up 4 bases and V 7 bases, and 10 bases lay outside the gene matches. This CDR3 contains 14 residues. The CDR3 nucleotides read TGTGCCAGCACCATTAAACAGGGGCGATACGAGCAGTACTTC. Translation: CASTIKQGRYEQYF.

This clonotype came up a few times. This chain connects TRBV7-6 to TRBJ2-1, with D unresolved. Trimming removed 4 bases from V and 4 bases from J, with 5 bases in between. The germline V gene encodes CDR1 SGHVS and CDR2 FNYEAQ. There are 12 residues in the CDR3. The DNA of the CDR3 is TGTGCCAGCAGCTCCCTATACAATGAGCAGTTCTTC. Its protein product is CASSSLYNEQFF.

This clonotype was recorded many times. In DNA form, the CDR3 reads TGCAGCGTTCGAACCACAGGGGGATCTAATGAAAAACTGTTTTTT. Translation gives CSVRTTGGSNEKLFF. The rearrangement uses TRBV29-1 and TRBJ1-4, with TRBD1 identical over 8 bases. The V gene's germline CDR1 is SQVTM and CDR2 ANQGSEA. CDR3 length: 15 amino acids. The V gene end was trimmed by 5 bases and the J gene end by 3 bases; junction bases not matched to a gene: 8.

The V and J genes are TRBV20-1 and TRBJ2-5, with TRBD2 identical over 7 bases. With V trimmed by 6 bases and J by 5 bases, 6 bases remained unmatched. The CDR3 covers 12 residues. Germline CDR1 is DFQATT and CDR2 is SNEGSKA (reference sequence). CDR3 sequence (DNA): TGCAGTGCCAGACTAGCCCTGGAGACCCAGTACTTC. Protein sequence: CSARLALETQYF.

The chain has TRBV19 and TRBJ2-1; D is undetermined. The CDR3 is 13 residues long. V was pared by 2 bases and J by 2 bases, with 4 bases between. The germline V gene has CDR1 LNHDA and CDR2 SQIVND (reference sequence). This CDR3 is CASSITTYNEQFF. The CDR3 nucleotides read TGTGCCAGTAGTATAACAACCTACAATGAGCAGTTCTTC.

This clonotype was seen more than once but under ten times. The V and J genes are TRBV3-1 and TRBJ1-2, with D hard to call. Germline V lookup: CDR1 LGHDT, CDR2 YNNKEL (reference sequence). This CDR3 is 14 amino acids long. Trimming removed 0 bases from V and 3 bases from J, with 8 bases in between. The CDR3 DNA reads TGTGCCAGCAGCCAAGAAGACACAGACTATGGCTACACCTTC. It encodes CASSQEDTDYGYTF.

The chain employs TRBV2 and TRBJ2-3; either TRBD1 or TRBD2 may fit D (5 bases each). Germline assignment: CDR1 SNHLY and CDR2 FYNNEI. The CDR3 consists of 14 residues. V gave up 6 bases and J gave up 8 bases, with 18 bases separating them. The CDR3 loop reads CASSSGWGRFTQYF. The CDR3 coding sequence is TGTGCCAGCAGCTCAGGATGGGGACGGTTTACGCAGTATTTT. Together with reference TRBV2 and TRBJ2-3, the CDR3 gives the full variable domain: EPEVTQTPSHQVTQMGQEVILRCVPISNHLYFYWYRQILGQKVEFLVSFYNNEISEKSEIFDDQFSVERPDGSNFTLKIRSTKLEDSAMYFCASSSGWGRFTQYFGPGTRLTVL.

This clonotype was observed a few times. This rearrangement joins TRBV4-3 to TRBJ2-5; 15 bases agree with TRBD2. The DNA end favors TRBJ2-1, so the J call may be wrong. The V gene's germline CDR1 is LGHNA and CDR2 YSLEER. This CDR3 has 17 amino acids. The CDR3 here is CASSREGLAGGRNEQFF. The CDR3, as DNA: TGCGCCAGCAGCCGAGAGGGACTAGCGGGGGGAAGGAATGAGCAGTTCTTC.

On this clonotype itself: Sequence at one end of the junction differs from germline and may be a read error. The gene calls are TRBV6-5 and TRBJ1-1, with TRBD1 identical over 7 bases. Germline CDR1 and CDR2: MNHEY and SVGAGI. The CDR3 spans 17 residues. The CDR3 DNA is TGTGCCAGCAGTTACCGGGTGACAGGGACGGTGAACACTGAAGCTCTCTTT. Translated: CASSYRVTGTVNTEALF.

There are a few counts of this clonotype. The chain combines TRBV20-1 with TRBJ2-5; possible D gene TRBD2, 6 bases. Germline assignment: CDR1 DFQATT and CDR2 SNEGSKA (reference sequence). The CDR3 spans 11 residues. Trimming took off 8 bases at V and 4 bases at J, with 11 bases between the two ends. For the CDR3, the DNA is TGCAGTCTCAGACTAGGAGAGACCCAGTACTTC. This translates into CSLRLGETQYF.

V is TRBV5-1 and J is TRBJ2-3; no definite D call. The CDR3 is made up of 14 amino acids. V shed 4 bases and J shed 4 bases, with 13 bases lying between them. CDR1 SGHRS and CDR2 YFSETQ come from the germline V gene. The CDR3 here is CASSTTLPPDTQYF. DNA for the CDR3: TGCGCCAGCAGCACGACCCTGCCCCCAGATACGCAGTATTTT.

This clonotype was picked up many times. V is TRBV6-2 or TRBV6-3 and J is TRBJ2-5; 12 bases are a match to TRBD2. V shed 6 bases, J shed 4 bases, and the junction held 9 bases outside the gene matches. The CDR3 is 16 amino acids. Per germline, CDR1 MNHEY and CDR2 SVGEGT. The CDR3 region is CASRRTSGALGETQYF. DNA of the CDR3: TGTGCCAGCAGAAGGACTAGCGGGGCTTTGGGAGAGACCCAGTACTTC.

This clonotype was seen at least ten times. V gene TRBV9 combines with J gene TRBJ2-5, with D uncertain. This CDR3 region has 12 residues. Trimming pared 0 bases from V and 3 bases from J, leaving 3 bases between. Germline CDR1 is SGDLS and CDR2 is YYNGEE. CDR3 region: CASSVGEETQYF. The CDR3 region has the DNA TGTGCCAGCAGCGTAGGGGAAGAGACCCAGTACTTC.

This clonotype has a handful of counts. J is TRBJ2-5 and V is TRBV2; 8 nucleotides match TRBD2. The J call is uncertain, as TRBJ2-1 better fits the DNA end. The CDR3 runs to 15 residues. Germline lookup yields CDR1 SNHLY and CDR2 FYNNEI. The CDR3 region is CASRAGTRVYNEQFF. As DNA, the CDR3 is TGTGCCAGCAGGGCCGGGACTAGAGTCTACAATGAGCAGTTCTTC.

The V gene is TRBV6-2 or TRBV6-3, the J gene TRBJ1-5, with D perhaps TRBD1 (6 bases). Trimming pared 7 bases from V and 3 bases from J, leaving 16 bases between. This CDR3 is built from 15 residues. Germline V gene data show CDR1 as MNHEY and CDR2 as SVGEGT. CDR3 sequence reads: CASTGQQSYNQPQHF. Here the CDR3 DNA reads TGTGCCAGCACAGGACAGCAATCTTACAATCAGCCCCAGCATTTT.

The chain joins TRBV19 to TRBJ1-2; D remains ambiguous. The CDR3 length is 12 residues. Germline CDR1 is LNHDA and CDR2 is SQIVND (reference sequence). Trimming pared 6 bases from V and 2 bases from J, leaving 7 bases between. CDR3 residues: CASRGSNYGYTF. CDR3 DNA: TGTGCCAGTAGAGGCAGCAACTATGGCTACACCTTC.